These 18 T cell receptor beta chains came from one sample sequenced in a study of T cell clones after liver transplantation. Produced via immunoSEQ multiplex PCR; TCRdb's table is partial and in-frame only. Seen here are under 85,000 clones, roughly 80% observed once, and the top ten hold about 0.79%. The specimen was CD4+ T cells from blood, collected 12 months after liver transplant. All receptors derive from a human patient who received a liver transplant. Some T cells may originate from the graft donor.

This clone came up once. The J gene is TRBJ2-7, the V gene TRBV18, with D uncertain. V lost 4 bases and J lost 5, with 6 bases in between. The CDR3 runs to 11 residues. The V gene's germline CDR1 is KGHSH and CDR2 LQKENI. Here the CDR3 DNA reads TGTGCCAGCTCACTGACCCACGAGCAGTACTTC. It codes for CASSLTHEQYF.

The V gene is TRBV27, the J gene TRBJ1-1; 8 bases map to TRBD1. The J segment lost 0 bases and the V segment lost 6 bases, leaving 9 bases of the junction unmatched. CDR1 MNHEY and CDR2 SMNVEV come from the germline V gene (reference sequence). The CDR3 runs to 16 residues. CDR3 nucleotide sequence: TGTGCCAGCAGACGACAGGGGAGTCTCCTGAACACTGAAGCTTTCTTT. This sequence encodes CASRRQGSLLNTEAFF.

Concerning this clone itself: Relative to the germline gene, one junction end is altered; a read error may explain this. The chain couples TRBV9 to TRBJ2-3; possibly TRBD1 or TRBD2 for D (5 bases each). The CDR3 totals 13 residues. Germline V gives CDR1 SGDLS, CDR2 YYNGEE. The CDR3 coding sequence is TGTGTCAGCACCCGGGACGGAAGAAATACGCAGTATTTT. As protein: CVSTRDGRNTQYF.

This clone has a handful of counts. The chain recombines TRBV6-5 with TRBJ2-7; TRBD2 matches at 8 bases. The germline V gene has CDR1 MNHEY and CDR2 SVGAGI. The CDR3 runs 14 residues. Trimming cost V 5 bases and J 1 base; bases outside gene matches: 4. The CDR3 nucleotides are TGTGCCAGCAGTACGGGAGGGAGGTCCTACGAGCAGTACTTC. Translating it yields CASSTGGRSYEQYF.

This chain uses TRBV19 with TRBJ1-1, with D possibly being TRBD1 (6 bases). The CDR3 spans 13 residues. Germline values: CDR1 LNHDA, CDR2 SQIVND (reference sequence). The V end was cut by 7 bases, the J end by 8 bases, with 17 bases between. CDR3 DNA: TGTGCCAGTAAGGGGGGACAAGGGAGGGAAGCTTTCTTT. It yields the protein CASKGGQGREAFF.

This clone was counted between two and nine times. The V and J genes are TRBV11-1 and TRBJ2-7; D possibly corresponds to TRBD2 (7 bases). CDR3 length: 15 residues. Germline V CDR1 and CDR2: SGHAT, FQDESV (reference sequence). Trimming removed 3 bases from V and 4 bases from J, with 16 bases in between. The CDR3 nucleotides read TGTGCCAGCAGCTTTTTTTGGGGGGGCGCGTACGAGCAGTACTTC. Translation: CASSFFWGGAYEQYF. The whole variable domain, filled in from reference TRBV11-1 and TRBJ2-7, reads EAEVAQSPRYKITEKSQAVAFWCDPISGHATLYWYRQILGQGPELLVQFQDESVVDDSQLPKDRFSAERLKGVDSTLKIQPAELGDSAMYLCASSFFWGGAYEQYFGPGTRLTVT.

The V gene is TRBV5-4, the J gene TRBJ1-1; D is uncertain. V was shortened by 0 bases and J by 1 base, with 7 bases between the two germline ends. The CDR3 totals 14 residues. CDR1 and CDR2 (germline): SGHNT, YYREEE (reference sequence). In nucleotides, the CDR3 is TGTGCCAGCAGCTTGGACAGCCCGAACACTGAAGCTTTCTTT. This gives the protein CASSLDSPNTEAFF.

This rearrangement joins TRBV28 to TRBJ2-7; a possible D gene is TRBD2 (6 bases). This CDR3 contains 15 residues. Per germline, CDR1 MDHEN and CDR2 SYDVKM. V was cut by 2 bases and J by 1 base, with 12 bases left in between. The CDR3 DNA follows: TGTGCCAGCAGTTTACGGGGGACGCCTTCCTACGAGCAGTACTTC. Its translation is CASSLRGTPSYEQYF.

The chain uses TRBV23-1 and TRBJ1-1, with TRBD1 as a possible D gene (5 bases). TRBV23-1 is designated an ORF whose function remains uncertain. Trimming took 2 bases from V and 0 from J, leaving 13 bases between them. CDR3 length: 16 amino acids. CDR3: CASSQLRDFMNTEAFF. Here the CDR3 DNA reads TGCGCCAGCAGTCAACTCAGGGACTTTATGAACACTGAAGCTTTCTTT.

The rearrangement uses TRBV11-3 and TRBJ2-5; 7 bases agree with TRBD1. The CDR3 covers 15 residues. Germline lookup yields CDR1 SGHNT and CDR2 YENEEA. After removal of 4 bases from V and 0 bases from J, the junction contained 5 bases not matched to a gene. As DNA, the CDR3 is TGTGCCAGCAGCTCCTCGGGACAGTACCAAGAGACCCAGTACTTC. This gives the protein CASSSSGQYQETQYF.

The chain couples TRBV18 to TRBJ2-7, with D maybe TRBD1 (6 bases). The V and J ends lost 3 bases and 2 bases respectively, with 8 bases between them. The CDR3 covers 13 residues. Germline V gene sequence: CDR1 KGHSH, CDR2 LQKENI. DNA of the CDR3: TGTGCCAGCTCACCTGGGACAACCTACGAGCAGTACTTC. Translating it yields CASSPGTTYEQYF.

This sequence joins TRBV6-5 and TRBJ1-1; D is unclear. The CDR3 totals 12 residues. Trimming took 4 bases from V and 3 from J, leaving 6 bases between them. CDR1 MNHEY and CDR2 SVGAGI come from the germline V gene. This CDR3 reads CASSSWDTEAFF. CDR3 DNA: TGTGCCAGCAGTTCTTGGGACACTGAAGCTTTCTTT.

V usage is TRBV10-3 and J usage is TRBJ1-2; TRBD1 matches at 7 bases. This CDR3 spans 14 amino acids. Unmatched junction bases numbered 8, after V lost 6 bases and J lost 4 bases. Germline-derived CDR1 and CDR2 are ENHRY and SYGVKD. CDR3 protein: CAISNSGGAYGYTF. The CDR3 DNA is TGTGCCATCAGCAATTCAGGGGGGGCCTATGGCTACACCTTC.

This chain joins TRBV7-9 and TRBJ2-5; D remains ambiguous. Germline assignment: CDR1 SEHNR and CDR2 FQNEAQ (reference sequence). This CDR3 has 11 residues. Trimming cost V 5 bases and J 9 bases, with 10 bases left between them. CDR3 amino acids: CASSPIPAQYF. The CDR3 DNA is TGTGCCAGCAGCCCTATCCCCGCCCAGTACTTC.

This clone was counted only a few times. This sequence joins TRBV28 and TRBJ2-1; 11 nucleotides line up with TRBD2. The germline V gene has CDR1 MDHEN and CDR2 SYDVKM. This CDR3 comprises 16 residues. After removal of 5 bases from V and 7 bases from J, the junction contained 10 bases not matched to a gene. CDR3 nucleotides: TGTGCCAGCAGTCCAACGTTAGCGGGAGGGCCGAATGAGCAGTTCTTC. Translated, it gives CASSPTLAGGPNEQFF.

The chain couples TRBV28 to TRBJ1-4; D call uncertain. With 8 bases removed from V and 7 bases from J, the gap between germline ends came to 14 bases. The length of the CDR3 is 13 residues. Germline V CDR1 and CDR2: MDHEN, SYDVKM. This CDR3 reads CASRASRVEKLFF. The DNA of the CDR3 is TGTGCCAGCCGGGCCTCAAGAGTTGAAAAACTGTTTTTT.

The chain uses TRBV11-2 and TRBJ2-7, with D unresolved. CDR1 and CDR2 (germline): SGHAT, FQNNGV. CDR3 length equals 16 residues. The V gene lost 4 bases and the J gene lost 2 bases, with 18 bases spanning the gap. CDR3 amino acids: CASSSALSAITYEQYF. The CDR3 nucleotides read TGTGCCAGCAGCTCGGCCCTCTCGGCCATAACCTACGAGCAGTACTTC.

The gene calls are TRBV11-2 and TRBJ1-2, with D hard to call. With 1 base removed from V and 4 bases from J, the gap between germline ends came to 10 bases. The CDR3 spans 14 residues. The germline V gene encodes CDR1 SGHAT and CDR2 FQNNGV. DNA for the CDR3: TGTGCCAGCAGCTTAGTGGCCGCGACCTATGGCTACACCTTC. It specifies CASSLVAATYGYTF. The whole variable domain, remainder taken from reference TRBV11-2 and TRBJ1-2, is EAGVAQSPRYKIIEKRQSVAFWCNPISGHATLYWYQQILGQGPKLLIQFQNNGVVDDSQLPKDRFSAERLKGVDSTLKIQPAKLEDSAVYLCASSLVAATYGYTFGSGTRLTVV.